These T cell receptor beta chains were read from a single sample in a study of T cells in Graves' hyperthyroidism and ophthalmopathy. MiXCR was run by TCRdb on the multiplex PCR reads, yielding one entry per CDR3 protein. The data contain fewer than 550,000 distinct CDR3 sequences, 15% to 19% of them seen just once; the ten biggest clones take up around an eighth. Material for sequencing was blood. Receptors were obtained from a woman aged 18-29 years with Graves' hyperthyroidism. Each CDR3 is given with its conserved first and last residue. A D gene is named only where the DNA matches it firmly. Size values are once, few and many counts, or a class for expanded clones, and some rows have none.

TGTGCCAGCAGTATTAGCGGGAGATCCGAGCAGTACTTC,CASSISGRSEQYF,TRBJ2-7,many,13,TRBD2,TRBV27
TGTGCCAGCAGCTTAGACAGGGGGAACACTGAAGCTTTCTTT,CASSLDRGNTEAFF,TRBJ1-1,many,14,NA,TRBV11-2
TGCAGTGCTATCTCTAGCGGGACTAACACAGATACGCAGTATTTT,CSAISSGTNTDTQYF,TRBJ2-3,many,15,TRBD2,TRBV20-1
TGTGCCAGCAGTTACTCGGGTAGGGGGTCTTACGAGCAGTACTTC,CASSYSGRGSYEQYF,TRBJ2-7,many,15,NA,TRBV6-2/TRBV6-3
TGTGCCAGCAATCGGGAGGAGACCCAGTACTTC,CASNREETQYF,TRBJ2-5,many,11,NA,TRBV28
TGTGCCAGCAGCTATTGGCGTAACACTGAAGCTTTCTTT,CASSYWRNTEAFF,TRBJ1-1,many,13,NA,TRBV11-3
TGTGCCAGCAGCCCCTGGACTAGCGGGAACGAGCAGTACTTC,CASSPWTSGNEQYF,TRBJ2-7,many,14,TRBD2,TRBV7-9
TGTGCCAGCAGCTTAGGTAGCGGGCGGGAGACCCAGTACTTC,CASSLGSGRETQYF,TRBJ2-5,once,14,TRBD2,TRBV7-3
TGCAGTGCTAGCCAGGGGACAGGGTTTTCACCCCTCCACTTT,CSASQGTGFSPLHF,TRBJ1-6,many,14,TRBD1,TRBV20-1
TGTGCCAGCAGCTTAGCGCCCGCAGGATGGGGCCTTTCGAACACCGGGGAGCTGTTTTTT,CASSLAPAGWGLSNTGELFF,TRBJ2-2,NA,20,NA,TRBV11-2
TGTGCCACCCAGGGTTTCGGCGGTACTGGGGCCAACGTCCTGACTTTC,CATQGFGGTGANVLTF,TRBJ2-6,NA,16,NA,TRBV6-2/TRBV6-3
TGTGCCAGCAGGACGGACAGAATGAACACTGAAGCTTTCTTT,CASRTDRMNTEAFF,TRBJ1-1,many,14,NA,TRBV6-2/TRBV6-3
TGTGCCAGCAGCCTCGGGGGCCAGGATAATTCACCCCTCCACTTT,CASSLGGQDNSPLHF,TRBJ1-6,many,15,NA,TRBV3-1
TGTGCCAGCAGCTTGGGTAGCGGGGGACCCTTTGAGACCCAGTACTTC,CASSLGSGGPFETQYF,TRBJ2-5,many,16,TRBD2,TRBV5-4
TGTGCCAGCAGCCCGGGGCGAGACGCCGGGGAGCTGTTTTTT,CASSPGRDAGELFF,TRBJ2-2,many,14,NA,TRBV3-1
TGTGCCAGCACCCAAACGGGTGGAGCTGAAGCTTTCTTT,CASTQTGGAEAFF,TRBJ1-1,NA,13,NA,TRBV4-2
TGTGCCAGCAGGTCGCCGGGACTCTCCTTTTACGAGCAGTACTTC,CASRSPGLSFYEQYF,TRBJ2-7,few,15,NA,TRBV28
TGTGCCGGGGGTGATCGATGGGGCTACACCTTC,CAGGDRWGYTF,TRBJ1-2,few,11,NA,TRBV12-3/TRBV12-4
TGTGCCAGCAGTAGGGGGACTAGCGGGGGGTATGAGCAGTTCTTC,CASSRGTSGGYEQFF,TRBJ2-1,NA,15,TRBD2,TRBV28
TGCAGTGCTAGAGGGCCCACTAGCTACGAGCAGTACTTC,CSARGPTSYEQYF,TRBJ2-7,few,13,NA,TRBV20-1
TGTGCCAGCAGCTTCGGACGGAACACCTACGAGCAGTACTTC,CASSFGRNTYEQYF,TRBJ2-7,many,14,NA,TRBV7-2
TGTGCCAGCTCACCTAGCGGGGGGGACTACGAGCAGTACTTC,CASSPSGGDYEQYF,TRBJ2-7,many,14,TRBD2,TRBV18
TGTGCCAGCAGCCCCCGCTCTTCGAACACCGGGGAGCTGTTTTTT,CASSPRSSNTGELFF,TRBJ2-2,many,15,NA,TRBV11-2
TGTGCCAGTAGTCCAAGACTTGGGTCACCCCTCCACTTT,CASSPRLGSPLHF,TRBJ1-6,NA,13,NA,TRBV19
TGTGCCAGCAGCCAAGCCCGGGCGAGGGGGAATGAGCAGTTCTTC,CASSQARARGNEQFF,TRBJ2-1,few,15,NA,TRBV14
TGCAGCGCCCGGGGGGGGCCGGAAGAGACCCAGTACTTC,CSARGGPEETQYF,TRBJ2-5,few,13,TRBD2,TRBV29-1